This TCR beta chain was captured by sequencing in a study of blood T cell repertoires in COVID-19. In the original analysis: From reference gene primer amplification, estimates of nucleated cell counts were derived. Measured with immunoSEQ multiplex PCR; TCRdb has only the in-frame clones, and not every one. V and J calls and clone size are copied from that table; D and trimming were computed from the DNA. This sample yields about 160,000 clones, of which over 80% are seen a single time; around 4.6% belongs to the top ten. Germline-derived CDR1 and CDR2 are ENHRY and SYGVKD. V trimming: 10 bases; J trimming: 5 bases; junction bases outside the gene matches: 10. This CDR3 is 13 amino acids long.

The sample was peripheral blood. This TCR was recovered from a woman aged 50 to 60 with acute or convalescent COVID-19. This rearrangement joins TRBV10-3 to TRBJ2-7, with TRBD1 matching 8 bases. CDR3 in DNA: TGTGCCACATCAAAGACAGGGGCTAACGAGCAGTACTTC. It specifies CATSKTGANEQYF.